This TCR beta chain was recovered during a study of response to subunit inactivated influenza vaccine. TCRdb passed the RT-PCR reads through MiXCR, listing each CDR3 protein once. The sample holds 710,000 or so distinct CDR3 sequences, 15% to 19% seen once. V lost 3 bases, J lost 5 bases, and 14 bases lay in between. From germline, CDR1 is LGHDT and CDR2 YNNKEL (reference sequence). The CDR3 is 14 residues long. This clonotype was observed a few times. The source of this sequence is a man aged 50-60 years who received an inactivated influenza vaccine. The sample consisted of PBMCs from blood, taken 12 days after vaccination. The chain uses TRBV3-1 and TRBJ2-7; the D gene is possibly TRBD2 (5 bases). CDR3 in DNA: TGTGCCAGCAGCCAGGCTGGACGGGGAAACGAGCAGTACTTC. It encodes CASSQAGRGNEQYF.